This is a list of T cell receptor beta chains from one sample in a study of T cell repertoires in cytomegalovirus infection. MiXCR, applied by TCRdb to the reads, yields one record per CDR3 protein. The sample comprises about 83,000 distinct CDR3 sequences, about 29% of which are singletons, and approximately 71% rests with the top ten. Their cognate antigens are unknown. The starting material was CD8+ T cells from cultured PBMCs, obtained from culture after CMV antigen stimulation. These receptors were collected from a human donor in good health (CMV status not recorded). Some clones in this sample may be carry-over from other donors' samples. Each CDR3 is given with its conserved first and last residue. The D gene is left open where the match is weak. Clone size is shown for a subset of rows, as once, few, many or a class of expanded clone.

j_call	clone_size	v_call	d_call	cdr3_nt	cdr3_aa
TRBJ1-1	few	TRBV20-1	.	TGCAGTGCTGAAAGGACGGGAGAGGCTTTCTTT	CSAERTGEAFF
TRBJ1-2	.	TRBV7-9	.	TGTGCCAGCAGCCTACAGGGAAGGGGCTACACCTTC	CASSLQGRGYTF
TRBJ1-1	.	TRBV7-9	TRBD1	TGTGCCAGCAGCTTCGGGACAGGGGACACTGAAGCTTTCTTT	CASSFGTGDTEAFF
TRBJ2-6	many	TRBV7-9	.	TGTGCCAGCAGCGCAGCATGGGCCAACGTCCTGACTTTC	CASSAAWANVLTF
TRBJ2-3	.	TRBV9	.	TGTGCCAGCAGCGTAGAGGTGGGGAGCCGCACAGATACGCAGTATTTT	CASSVEVGSRTDTQYF
TRBJ1-4	once	TRBV19	.	TGTGCCAGTAGATCCGGAACCCTTAATGAAAAACTGTTTTTT	CASRSGTLNEKLFF
TRBJ2-4	once	TRBV4-3	.	TGCGCCAGCAGCCAAGATGGAAACATTCAGTACTTC	CASSQDGNIQYF
TRBJ1-4	few	TRBV7-9	.	TGTGCCAGCAGCTTAACTGGGGGTGAAAAACTGTTTTTT	CASSLTGGEKLFF
TRBJ2-7	once	TRBV12-3/TRBV12-4	.	TGTGCCAGCAGTACCAGGGGCCCCGCCTACGAGCAGTACTTC	CASSTRGPAYEQYF
TRBJ1-3	.	TRBV7-2	TRBD1	TGTGCCAGCAGCTACAGGACAGGCTACACTGGAAACACCATATATTTT	CASSYRTGYTGNTIYF
TRBJ1-3	.	TRBV4-1	.	TGCGCCAGCAGCCCCATATTGGGGGAAACTGGAAACACCATATATTTT	CASSPILGETGNTIYF
TRBJ2-3	.	TRBV28	TRBD1	TGTGCCAGCACTTGGACAGGAGGCGCAGATACGCAGTATTTT	CASTWTGGADTQYF
TRBJ2-3	.	TRBV11-2	TRBD1	TGTGCCAGCAGACAGGGACAGCTAGGCACAGATACGCAGTATTTT	CASRQGQLGTDTQYF
TRBJ2-7	few	TRBV6-2/TRBV6-3	.	TGTGCCAGCAGTTTTTCCCCGGACGCCGGGTCCGAGCAGTACTTC	CASSFSPDAGSEQYF
TRBJ2-1	many	TRBV19	.	TGTGCCAGTAGTATAATAGGGTCGGATGAGCAGTTCTTC	CASSIIGSDEQFF
TRBJ2-5	few	TRBV2	.	TGTGCCAGCAGTGAAGACGGGCAAGAGACCCAGTACTTC	CASSEDGQETQYF
TRBJ2-1	.	TRBV5-1	.	TGCGCCAGCAAGGAGATTGCAAGCTCCTACAATGAGCAGTTCTTC	CASKEIASSYNEQFF
TRBJ1-5	.	TRBV28	TRBD1	TGTGCCAGCAGAGATGACAGGGTCAATCAGCCCCAGCATTTT	CASRDDRVNQPQHF
TRBJ1-2	few	TRBV6-6	.	TGTGCCAGCAGACCCCGGACCTCCACCAACTATGGCTACACCTTC	CASRPRTSTNYGYTF
TRBJ1-5	.	TRBV4-2	.	TGTGCCAGCAGCCAAGATCGCGGGGGTTTCAGCAATCAGCCCCAGCATTTT	CASSQDRGGFSNQPQHF
TRBJ2-7	.	TRBV7-2	.	TGTGCCAGCAGCTATGGTGGGGCAACCTACGAGCAGTACTTC	CASSYGGATYEQYF
TRBJ2-5	many	TRBV7-2	.	TGTGCCAGCAGCTTAGCCGAGACCCAGTACTTC	CASSLAETQYF
TRBJ2-7	few	TRBV7-9	TRBD2	TGTGCCAGCAGCCGGAGCGGGGACGCCTACGAGCAGTACTTC	CASSRSGDAYEQYF
TRBJ1-3	few	TRBV5-4	.	TGTGCCAGCAGCTCTTGGCAAGACTCTGGAAACACCATATATTTT	CASSSWQDSGNTIYF
TRBJ2-7	few	TRBV19	TRBD1	TGTGCCAGTAGTATCGAGACAGGGTACGAGCAGTACTTC	CASSIETGYEQYF
TRBJ2-5	.	TRBV5-1	.	TGCGCCAGCAGCTCTTCCGGGTCCTTGGAAGAGACCCAGTACTTC	CASSSSGSLEETQYF
TRBJ2-7	.	TRBV11-2	.	TGTGCCAGCAGCTCAGCGTGGAACGAGCAGTACTTC	CASSSAWNEQYF
TRBJ1-1	many	TRBV2	.	TGTGCCAGCAGTGAACTTGGGGGGGGAACTGAAGCTTTCTTT	CASSELGGGTEAFF
TRBJ1-5	few	TRBV7-9	TRBD1	TGTGCCAGCAGCTTAGGACAGGGGACTCAGCCCCAGCATTTT	CASSLGQGTQPQHF
TRBJ1-5	.	TRBV19	TRBD1	TGTGCCAGTAGTGATTATGGGACAGGGAGAAATCAGCCCCAGCATTTT	CASSDYGTGRNQPQHF
TRBJ2-5	.	TRBV7-6	.	TGTGCCAGCAGCCGGGACGTCATTGTTGGGGGCAGCGAGACCCAGTACTTC	CASSRDVIVGGSETQYF
TRBJ2-1	few	TRBV19	.	TGTGCCAGTAGTATTACGGATTACAATGAGCAGTTCTTC	CASSITDYNEQFF
TRBJ1-6	.	TRBV5-6	.	TGTGCCAGCAGCTCCCCCCGGGAGGTGAGCGTAAATTCACCCCTCCACTTT	CASSSPREVSVNSPLHF
TRBJ2-3	.	TRBV15	TRBD2	TGTGCCACCAGCGCCACTAGCGGGGGTGGAGATACGCAGTATTTT	CATSATSGGGDTQYF
TRBJ1-4	.	TRBV7-6	TRBD1	TGTGCCAGCAGCTTATTAGGGGGCGCGGATGAAAAACTGTTTTTT	CASSLLGGADEKLFF
TRBJ1-6	.	TRBV28	.	TGTGCCAGCAGAAACAGGGAGAGTAATTCACCCCTCCACTTT	CASRNRESNSPLHF
TRBJ1-2	many	TRBV7-8	.	TGTGCCAGCAGCTTAGTGGGGACCGACTATGGCTACACCTTC	CASSLVGTDYGYTF
TRBJ2-1	few	TRBV11-1	TRBD1	TGTGCCAGCAGCTTATTGACAGGGGGCTACAATGAGCAGTTCTTC	CASSLLTGGYNEQFF
TRBJ2-7	.	TRBV11-1	.	TGTGCCAGCAGCGTAGAGTGGACGGCGAGCTCCTACGAGCAGTACTTC	CASSVEWTASSYEQYF
TRBJ1-1	few	TRBV6-2/TRBV6-3	TRBD1	TGTGCCAGCAGTTACTGGGACAGGGGGCTTACTGAAGCTTTCTTT	CASSYWDRGLTEAFF
TRBJ2-1	few	TRBV19	.	TGTGCCAGTAGTATTGGACTATCTGACAATGAGCAGTTCTTC	CASSIGLSDNEQFF
TRBJ2-7	.	TRBV13	.	TGTGCCAGCAGCTACTCTTACCCCGACGGAACTAAGTACTTC	CASSYSYPDGTKYF
TRBJ1-6	.	TRBV10-2	.	TGCGCCAGCACGAGAGAGGACACTCATAATTCACCCCTCCACTTT	CASTREDTHNSPLHF
TRBJ2-5	.	TRBV7-6	.	TGTGCCAGCAGGGAGCTGGGAGAGACCCAGTACTTC	CASRELGETQYF
TRBJ2-3	many	TRBV24-1	TRBD2	TGTGCCACCAATCCGGGGGGGGGCACAGATACGCAGTATTTT	CATNPGGGTDTQYF
TRBJ1-2	few	TRBV7-9	.	TGTGCCAGCAGCTTAGTCCAGGGACCGGGCTACACCTTC	CASSLVQGPGYTF
TRBJ2-7	.	TRBV28	TRBD1	TGTGCCAGCAGTTTACGGGACAGGGGCGGCTACGAGCAGTACTTC	CASSLRDRGGYEQYF
TRBJ1-4	few	TRBV11-2	.	TGTGCCAGCAGCTTATCCATGGGGACGTCTGAAAAACTGTTTTTT	CASSLSMGTSEKLFF
TRBJ1-2	few	TRBV19	.	TGTGCCAGTAGCCCCACCCAGGGACGGTGGAATGGCTACACCTTC	CASSPTQGRWNGYTF
TRBJ1-3	.	TRBV5-6	.	TGTGCCAGCAGCTTGGCGGCTGTTTCTGGAAACACCATATATTTT	CASSLAAVSGNTIYF
TRBJ1-4	.	TRBV12-3/TRBV12-4	TRBD1	TGTGCCAGCAGTCCGGGGACAGGGGGAGAAAAACTGTTTTTT	CASSPGTGGEKLFF
TRBJ2-1	.	TRBV27	.	TGTGCCAGCAGTTTCGCGATCGGTGAGCAGTTCTTC	CASSFAIGEQFF
TRBJ2-5	.	TRBV7-8	.	TGTGCCAGCAGCTCGGGACACGAGACCCAGTACTTC	CASSSGHETQYF
TRBJ1-2	.	TRBV4-1	.	TGCGCCAGCAGCCAAGATCTTGGACAGACCGACTTTAACTATGGCTACACCTTC	CASSQDLGQTDFNYGYTF
TRBJ2-7	.	TRBV2	.	TGTGCCAGCAGCCATGGAGTAGCCTACGAGCAGTACTTC	CASSHGVAYEQYF
TRBJ2-1	many	TRBV7-2	TRBD2	TGTGCCAGCAGCCTCTCCCCGGGACTAGCGGGGAACAATGAGCAGTTCTTC	CASSLSPGLAGNNEQFF
TRBJ1-3	many	TRBV6-1	.	TGTGCCAGCAGACCCAACCTTTTTACACTCGGAAACACCATATATTTT	CASRPNLFTLGNTIYF
TRBJ2-1	.	TRBV5-4	.	TGTGCCAGCAGCTCCCCCCGGGGACCCTACAATGAGCAGTTCTTC	CASSSPRGPYNEQFF
TRBJ2-7	.	TRBV29-1	.	TGCAGCGTTGAGGAAGCGCTAGGAGACCAGTACTTC	CSVEEALGDQYF